This T cell receptor beta chain originates from a study of shared clonotypes between healthy human individuals. Study conclusions and caveats: Naive CD4 clonotype sharing across several donors was approximately 5%.

Each replicate PCR on the sorted subsets used about 0.2 ug DNA (about 30,000 T cell genomes). Generated by immunoSEQ multiplex PCR, the TCRdb table keeps only in-frame clones and is missing some. Of 2 million to 3 million clones detected, 93% appear once; the ten largest clones hold about 0.39%. Worth noting for this clone: Antigen: not known. Other DNA sequences of this sample code for an identical CDR3.

The CDR3 extends over 14 amino acids. V was pared by 2 bases and J by 1 base, with 1 base of the junction left unmatched. Germline CDR1 reads GTSNPN; CDR2 reads SVGIG (reference sequence). This receptor was taken from a young man in good health. Some clones in this sample may be carry-over from other donors' samples. The sequenced material came from naive CD4+ T cells from PBMCs. Indicated subset: CD45RA+ positively selected. This rearrangement joins TRBV30 to TRBJ2-3; 9 bases agree with TRBD2. CDR3 loop: CAWSPSGGTDTQYF. In DNA form, the CDR3 reads TGTGCCTGGAGTCCTAGCGGGGGCACAGATACGCAGTATTTT.